Listed below are T cell receptor beta chains from one sample, sequenced in a study of neoadjuvant anti-PD-1 for oral cavity cancer. TCRdb keeps only in-frame clones here, not all; method: immunoSEQ multiplex PCR. Found here are thousands of clones, around 50% of them singletons; the top ten hold roughly a quarter. The sequenced sample was tumor tissue, obtained before nivolumab (anti-PD-1) treatment. The source is a person aged 35-79 years with oral cavity squamous cell carcinoma. Each CDR3 is given with its conserved first and last residue. Each record gives: D gene, J gene, CDR3 length, clone size, V gene, CDR3 DNA, CDR3 protein. A D gene is named only where the DNA matches it firmly. A clone size is listed for some rows: how often the clone was seen (once, few, many), or a class if it is expanded.

. | TRBJ1-2 | 13 | once | TRBV18 | TGTGCCAGCTCACCACCGTCCCCCGAAGGCTACACCTTC | CASSPPSPEGYTF
TRBD2 | TRBJ2-7 | 13 | medium-sized | TRBV5-5 | TGTGCCAGCAGATCCGCCGGGACTAGCGAGCAGTACTTC | CASRSAGTSEQYF
. | TRBJ2-3 | 15 | . | TRBV7-2 | TGTGCCAGCAGCTTAGTGTCAGCCGGCACAGATACGCAGTATTTT | CASSLVSAGTDTQYF
TRBD1 | TRBJ1-1 | 11 | few | TRBV29-1 | TGCAGCGTTCGCGGACAGGAGGAAGCTTTCTTT | CSVRGQEEAFF
. | TRBJ2-7 | 12 | . | TRBV7-9 | TGTGCCATCGAATGGTTATCCTACGAGCAGTACTTC | CAIEWLSYEQYF
TRBD2 | TRBJ2-1 | 16 | few | TRBV9 | TGTGCCAGCAGCGTAGCTAGCGGGGGATTCTACAATGAGCAGTTCTTC | CASSVASGGFYNEQFF
TRBD1 | TRBJ2-1 | 16 | . | TRBV28 | TGTGCCAGCAGTTGGACAGGGAATAAAATAGGGAATGAGCAGTTCTTC | CASSWTGNKIGNEQFF
. | TRBJ2-7 | 15 | . | TRBV5-5 | TGTGCCAGCAGCTACCGATGGGACTTCTCCTACGAGCAGTACTTC | CASSYRWDFSYEQYF
. | TRBJ1-5 | 16 | . | TRBV19 | TGTGCCAGTAAAGGGGCCGGGGGGTATAGCAATCAGCCCCAGCATTTT | CASKGAGGYSNQPQHF
. | TRBJ1-2 | 11 | few | TRBV21-1 | TGTGCCAGCAGCAAGACAGGTGGCTACACCTTC | CASSKTGGYTF
TRBD1 | TRBJ1-2 | 13 | . | TRBV6-1 | TGTGCCAGCAGTCTGGACAGGGTTATTGGCTACACCTTC | CASSLDRVIGYTF
. | TRBJ1-4 | 15 | medium-sized | TRBV4-3 | TGCGCCAGCAGCCAAGAGTCGTCGACTAATGAAAAACTGTTTTTT | CASSQESSTNEKLFF
TRBD2 | TRBJ2-1 | 14 | . | TRBV10-2 | TGCGCCAGCAGTGCGGGGGGGGACTACAATGAGCAGTTCTTC | CASSAGGDYNEQFF
. | TRBJ2-2 | 15 | . | TRBV19 | TGTGCCAGTAGTAAACGGCGGGAGAACACCGGGGAGCTGTTTTTT | CASSKRRENTGELFF
. | TRBJ1-2 | 14 | few | TRBV4-2 | TGTGCCAGCAGCCATGGGTTAACTAACTATGGCTACACCTTC | CASSHGLTNYGYTF
. | TRBJ1-1 | 14 | medium-sized | TRBV10-1 | TGCGCCAGCAGGGAAGGGGGACCGAACACTGAAGCTTTCTTT | CASREGGPNTEAFF
. | TRBJ2-6 | 16 | . | TRBV28 | TGTGCCAGCAGTTTTAATGCCCACTCTGGGGCCAACGTCCTGACTTTC | CASSFNAHSGANVLTF
TRBD1 | TRBJ1-1 | 14 | . | TRBV6-1 | TGTGCCAGCAGACCTACAGGGGAGTACACTGAAGCTTTCTTT | CASRPTGEYTEAFF
. | TRBJ1-2 | 14 | few | TRBV7-9 | TGTGCCAGCAGCCTTGCCTATGCGGTCTATGGCTACACCTTC | CASSLAYAVYGYTF
. | TRBJ1-1 | 14 | few | TRBV28 | TGTGCCAGCAGTTTCCGGACGCGGAACACTGAAGCTTTCTTT | CASSFRTRNTEAFF
. | TRBJ2-3 | 14 | . | TRBV19 | TGTGCCAGTAGTTCACGCGCATCCACAGATACGCAGTATTTT | CASSSRASTDTQYF
TRBD1 | TRBJ1-2 | 16 | . | TRBV5-6 | TGTGCCAGCAGCCCGGGGACAGGAGAATTGAACTATGGCTACACCTTC | CASSPGTGELNYGYTF
. | TRBJ1-5 | 19 | medium-sized | TRBV4-2 | TGTGCCAGCAGCCAATTAATAGAGGGGGGCGTGGGGGTAGGTCAGCCCCAGCATTTT | CASSQLIEGGVGVGQPQHF
TRBD2 | TRBJ2-1 | 14 | . | TRBV28 | TGTGCCAGCGGTAGCGGGGGGGACTACAATGAGCAGTTCTTC | CASGSGGDYNEQFF
TRBD1 | TRBJ1-1 | 16 | once | TRBV5-5 | TGTGCCAGCAGCTCCAGGGGGATGAGGGGGAACACTGAAGCTTTCTTT | CASSSRGMRGNTEAFF
. | TRBJ2-7 | 15 | . | TRBV7-7 | TGTGCCAGCAGCTTAGGCCCCGGAGGGGTCCACGAGCAGTACTTC | CASSLGPGGVHEQYF
TRBD2 | TRBJ2-1 | 16 | . | TRBV19 | TGTGCCAGTAGTAGACGGGGACTAGCGGGGGGGAATGAGCAGTTCTTC | CASSRRGLAGGNEQFF
. | TRBJ1-6 | 14 | few | TRBV14 | TGTGCCAGCAGCCACGACAGCATCAATTCACCCCTCCACTTT | CASSHDSINSPLHF
. | TRBJ2-6 | 13 | . | TRBV25-1 | TGTGCCTCTCAAGTTTCTGGGGCCAACGTCCTGACTTTC | CASQVSGANVLTF
TRBD2 | TRBJ2-1 | 15 | . | TRBV2 | TGTGCCAGCAATCGGAGGCGGGGGGTTGAAAATGAGCAGTTCTTC | CASNRRRGVENEQFF
. | TRBJ2-7 | 13 | few | TRBV11-2 | TGTGCCAGCAGCGCGTCCCCGGACTACGAGCAGTACTTC | CASSASPDYEQYF
. | TRBJ2-3 | 15 | . | TRBV14 | TGTGCCAGCAGCCAGGGGACATCGAGCACAGATACGCAGTATTTT | CASSQGTSSTDTQYF
. | TRBJ2-5 | 16 | . | TRBV11-2 | TGTGCCAGCAGCTTAGGGCGGAAGGGGAGAATTGAGACCCAGTACTTC | CASSLGRKGRIETQYF
. | TRBJ2-7 | 14 | once | TRBV6-6 | TGTGCCACCCGACCCGCAGCCAGCCCCTACGAGCAGTACTTC | CATRPAASPYEQYF
. | TRBJ2-6 | 14 | . | TRBV18 | TGTGCCAGCTCACCCGCCTCTGGGGCCAACGTCCTGACTTTC | CASSPASGANVLTF
. | TRBJ2-1 | 18 | . | TRBV25-1 | TGTGCCAGCAGCCCATACCTGCGACAGGCGAGCTCCTACAATGAGCAGTTCTTC | CASSPYLRQASSYNEQFF
TRBD1 | TRBJ1-2 | 14 | few | TRBV7-3 | TGTGCCAGCAGCTTCGGCCCCGACAGGGCTGGCTACACCTTC | CASSFGPDRAGYTF
TRBD1 | TRBJ2-7 | 15 | . | TRBV5-1 | TGCGCCAGCAGCTACACCGGGACAGCAGTTTACGAGCAGTACTTC | CASSYTGTAVYEQYF
. | TRBJ1-2 | 16 | . | TRBV5-6 | TGTGCCAGCAGCTTGCCCTGGAACAGGGAGGACGATGGCTACACCTTC | CASSLPWNREDDGYTF
TRBD1 | TRBJ1-2 | 15 | few | TRBV6-1 | TGTGCCAGCAGTGATGACAGGGGGCTGGGATATGGCTACACCTTC | CASSDDRGLGYGYTF
. | TRBJ1-2 | 13 | few | TRBV5-1 | TGCGCCAGCAGGGGGGAGAGTAACTATGGCTACACCTTC | CASRGESNYGYTF
TRBD1 | TRBJ1-2 | 17 | medium-sized | TRBV7-8 | TGTGCCAGCAGCTTAGATATTTGGGACAGGGGTAACTATGGCTACACCTTC | CASSLDIWDRGNYGYTF
. | TRBJ1-1 | 14 | . | TRBV7-2 | TGTGCCAGCAGCTTAGAAGGGTTGGGGACTGAAGCTTTCTTT | CASSLEGLGTEAFF
TRBD2 | TRBJ2-2 | 15 | . | TRBV7-2 | TGTGCCAGCAGCTTAAGCGGGGGGGCCGACGGGGAGCTGTTTTTT | CASSLSGGADGELFF
. | TRBJ2-3 | 14 | . | TRBV4-1 | TGCGCCAGCAGCCCACTAAGTTTTGGTGATACGCAGTATTTT | CASSPLSFGDTQYF
. | TRBJ1-6 | 15 | . | TRBV9 | TGTGCCAGCAGCGGGGGCAGCGTGAGTGGATCACCCCTCCACTTT | CASSGGSVSGSPLHF